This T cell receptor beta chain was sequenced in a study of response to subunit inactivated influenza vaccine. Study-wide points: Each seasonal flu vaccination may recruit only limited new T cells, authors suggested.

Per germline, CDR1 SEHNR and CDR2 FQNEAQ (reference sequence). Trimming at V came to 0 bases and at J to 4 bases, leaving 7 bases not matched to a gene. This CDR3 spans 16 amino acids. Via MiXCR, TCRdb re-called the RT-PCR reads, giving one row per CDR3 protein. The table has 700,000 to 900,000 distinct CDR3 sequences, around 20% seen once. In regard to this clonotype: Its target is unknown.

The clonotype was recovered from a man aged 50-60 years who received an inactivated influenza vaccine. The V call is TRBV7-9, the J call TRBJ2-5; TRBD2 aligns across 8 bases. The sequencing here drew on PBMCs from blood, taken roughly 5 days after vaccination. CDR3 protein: CASSLAGTSFSETQYF. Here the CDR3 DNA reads TGTGCCAGCAGCTTAGCCGGGACTAGTTTTTCAGAGACCCAGTACTTC.